The 16 T cell receptor beta chains given below trace back to one sample, sequenced in a study of T cell repertoires in cytomegalovirus infection (dated by TCRdb to between 2019 and 2020). These reads were obtained on an Illumina HiSeq 1500. TCRdb reworked the public reads: Q25 trimming with fastp, MiXCR clone assembly, productive beta chains retained. Identical CDR3 proteins give one entry, which carries the most common genes and DNA. In this sample the table shows over 300,000 distinct CDR3 sequences, 15% to 20% of which occur a single time. The top ten hold 9.5% to 15% of the sample. Sequenced material: PBMCs. These receptors all stem from a human donor in good health (CMV status not recorded). Some clones in this sample may be carry-over from other donors' samples.

This clonotype was recorded many times. The chain joins TRBV5-8 to TRBJ1-5, with D unresolved. This CDR3 has 14 amino acids. From germline, CDR1 is SGHTS and CDR2 YDEGEE. Trimming left V 4 bases short and J 10 bases short, with 18 bases between. The CDR3 DNA is TGTGCCAGCAGCCTCTTTTTATCTCTGAGACCCCAGCATTTT. It translates to CASSLFLSLRPQHF.

The genes are TRBV9 and TRBJ1-6, with TRBD1 matching over 11 bases. Germline V lookup: CDR1 SGDLS, CDR2 YYNGEE. V was clipped by 2 bases and J by 7 bases; unmatched bases: 2. This CDR3 comprises 15 residues. CDR3 coding DNA: TGTGCCAGCAGCGTCGGGACAGGGGGGAATTCACCCCTCCACTTT. Protein product: CASSVGTGGNSPLHF.

This chain joins TRBV6-6 and TRBJ2-7; tentative D call: TRBD1 (5 bases). In germline, CDR1 is MNHNY, CDR2 SVGAGI (reference sequence). V gave up 3 bases and J gave up 8 bases, with 20 bases separating them. The CDR3 consists of 15 residues. CDR3 nucleotide sequence: TGTGCCAGCAGTTATGGATCTGGGAATCAGGACAAGCAGTACTTC. Translating it yields CASSYGSGNQDKQYF.

The genes are TRBV5-4 and TRBJ2-3, with D hard to call. CDR3 length: 12 residues. Trimming shortened V by 4 bases and J by 6 bases, and 9 bases separated the two germline ends. Germline CDR1 is SGHNT and CDR2 is YYREEE (reference sequence). CDR3 sequence reads: CASSRDRDTQYF. The CDR3 nucleotides read TGTGCCAGCAGCCGCGATCGGGATACGCAGTATTTT.

This clonotype was observed many times. The chain links TRBV28 to TRBJ1-4; D gene uncertain. This CDR3 spans 11 amino acids. Trimming left V 6 bases short and J 11 bases short, with 10 bases between. Germline CDR1 is MDHEN and CDR2 is SYDVKM. The CDR3 protein is CASSQKSKLFF. In DNA form, the CDR3 reads TGTGCCAGCAGCCAAAAGAGTAAACTGTTTTTT.

This clonotype was detected a few times. The chain uses TRBV29-1 and TRBJ2-5; 10 bases line up with TRBD2. Germline trimming cut 4 bases from V and 2 bases from J; bases unmatched to any gene: 1. Germline CDR1 reads SQVTM; CDR2 reads ANQGSEA. The CDR3 is 13 residues long. In nucleotides, the CDR3 is TGCAGCGTTGGGACTAGCGGTCAAGAGACCCAGTACTTC. Its protein product is CSVGTSGQETQYF.

This clonotype was detected only a few times. This chain joins TRBV4-2 and TRBJ1-1; D remains unclear. CDR3 length: 14 residues. CDR1 LGHNA and CDR2 YNFKEQ come from the germline V gene. V was clipped by 0 bases and J by 5 bases, with 10 bases between them. The CDR3 nucleotides are TGTGCCAGCAGCCAAGATTCGGGGAGGACTGAAGCTTTCTTT. This encodes CASSQDSGRTEAFF.

Many counts were recorded for this clonotype. The chain is built from TRBV7-2 and TRBJ1-5; D is unclear. V was clipped by 5 bases and J by 5 bases, with 10 bases between them. The CDR3 has 13 residues. CDR1 is SGHTA and CDR2 is FQGNSA in the germline V gene. The CDR3 DNA follows: TGTGCCAGCAGCCAGAACTTAGATCAGCCCCAGCATTTT. Its protein is CASSQNLDQPQHF.

This clonotype has ten or more counts. V usage is TRBV6-1 and J usage is TRBJ2-3, with a weak D call TRBD1 (6 bases). The germline V and J ends were trimmed by 5 bases and 3 bases, with 15 bases remaining between them. The germline V gene has CDR1 MNHNS and CDR2 SASEGT. This CDR3 is built from 15 residues. The CDR3 sequence: CASSSQGFKTDTQYF. The DNA for the CDR3 is TGTGCCAGCAGTTCCCAGGGGTTTAAGACAGATACGCAGTATTTT.

Ten or more counts support this clonotype. This chain connects TRBV7-8 to TRBJ2-1; possibly TRBD1 or TRBD2 for D (5 bases each). The V and J ends lost 5 bases and 0 bases respectively, with 14 bases between them. This CDR3 has 16 residues. In germline, CDR1 is SGHVS, CDR2 FQNEAQ. The CDR3 sequence: CASSRGDGSSYNEQFF. The CDR3 DNA reads as TGTGCCAGCAGCCGAGGGGACGGAAGCTCCTACAATGAGCAGTTCTTC.

The chain has TRBV7-3 and TRBJ2-2; D gene ambiguous. CDR3 length: 14 amino acids. The V and J ends lost 8 bases and 2 bases respectively, with 12 bases between them. CDR1 is SGHTA and CDR2 is FQGTGA in the germline V gene. CDR3 loop: CASCPGPNTGELFF. The CDR3, as DNA: TGTGCCAGCTGCCCTGGACCTAACACCGGGGAGCTGTTTTTT.

This clonotype was counted a few times. The chain carries TRBV28 and TRBJ2-3; TRBD2 agrees at 11 bases. This CDR3 region has 19 residues. Looked up from germline, CDR1 is MDHEN and CDR2 is SYDVKM. The V gene end was trimmed by 1 base and the J gene end by 8 bases; junction bases not matched to a gene: 17. CDR3 sequence (DNA): TGTGCCAGCAGTTTATATGGGCTAGCGGGGGGCTTCCCACAGGGTACGCAGTATTTT. Its protein product is CASSLYGLAGGFPQGTQYF.

The chain uses TRBV28 and TRBJ2-7, with D possibly called TRBD1 or TRBD2 (5 bases each). CDR1 MDHEN and CDR2 SYDVKM come from the germline V gene. Trimming left V 7 bases short and J 2 bases short, with 15 bases between. CDR3 length: 14 residues. CDR3 in DNA: TGTGCCAGCAAGACCAGGGAGACCCCCTACGAGCAGTACTTC. Translating it yields CASKTRETPYEQYF.

In this sample, this clonotype turned up many times. V is TRBV2 and J is TRBJ2-5; TRBD1 agrees at 7 bases. V was clipped by 6 bases and J by 1 base; unmatched bases: 11. CDR3 length equals 16 residues. CDR1 is SNHLY and CDR2 is FYNNEI in the germline V gene. The CDR3: CASSQYRDSFQETQYF. CDR3 nucleotides: TGTGCCAGCAGCCAATACCGGGACAGCTTCCAAGAGACCCAGTACTTC. Complete variable domain (other parts from reference TRBV2 and TRBJ2-5): EPEVTQTPSHQVTQMGQEVILRCVPISNHLYFYWYRQILGQKVEFLVSFYNNEISEKSEIFDDQFSVERPDGSNFTLKIRSTKLEDSAMYFCASSQYRDSFQETQYFGPGTRLLVL.

This clonotype was picked up many times. This chain joins TRBV7-2 and TRBJ2-1; 7 positions match TRBD1. This CDR3 spans 15 amino acids. Trimming at V came to 2 bases and at J to 2 bases, leaving 3 bases not matched to a gene. Germline V gene lookup returns CDR1 SGHTA and CDR2 FQGNSA. The CDR3 loop reads CASSLSGQTYNEQFF. CDR3 coding DNA: TGTGCCAGCAGCTTATCGGGACAGACCTACAATGAGCAGTTCTTC.

At least ten counts were recorded for this clonotype. The chain employs TRBV7-6 and TRBJ1-3, with TRBD1 matching over 9 bases. The junction had 18 bases not matched to a gene; V was cut back by 3 bases and J by 0 bases. The CDR3 is 21 residues long. Germline CDR1 SGHVS, CDR2 FNYEAQ. CDR3: CASSFRTGVTRTDTSGNTIYF. Written as DNA, the CDR3 is TGTGCCAGCAGCTTCCGGACAGGGGTGACCCGGACCGACACCTCTGGAAACACCATATATTTT.